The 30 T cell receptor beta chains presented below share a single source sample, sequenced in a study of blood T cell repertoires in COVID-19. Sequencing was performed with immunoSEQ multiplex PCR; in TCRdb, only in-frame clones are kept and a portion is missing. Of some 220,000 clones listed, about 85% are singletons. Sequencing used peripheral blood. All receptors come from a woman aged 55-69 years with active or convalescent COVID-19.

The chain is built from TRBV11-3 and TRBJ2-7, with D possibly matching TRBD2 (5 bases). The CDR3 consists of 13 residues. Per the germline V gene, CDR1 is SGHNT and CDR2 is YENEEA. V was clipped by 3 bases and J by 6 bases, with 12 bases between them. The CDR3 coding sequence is TGTGCCAGCAGCTTTAGAAGAGGGAGCGAGCAGTACTTC. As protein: CASSFRRGSEQYF. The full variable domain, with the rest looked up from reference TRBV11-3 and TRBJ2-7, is EAGVVQSPRYKIIEKKQPVAFWCNPISGHNTLYWYLQNLGQGPELLIRYENEEAVDDSQLPKDRFSAERLKGVDSTLKIQPAELGDSAVYLCASSFRRGSEQYFGPGTRLTVT.

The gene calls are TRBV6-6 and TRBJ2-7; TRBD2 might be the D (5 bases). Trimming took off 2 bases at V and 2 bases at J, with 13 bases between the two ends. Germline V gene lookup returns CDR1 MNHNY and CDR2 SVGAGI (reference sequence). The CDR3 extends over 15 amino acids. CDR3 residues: CASSYQRSLAYEQYF. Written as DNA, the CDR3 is TGTGCCAGCAGTTACCAGCGGAGCCTTGCCTACGAGCAGTACTTC.

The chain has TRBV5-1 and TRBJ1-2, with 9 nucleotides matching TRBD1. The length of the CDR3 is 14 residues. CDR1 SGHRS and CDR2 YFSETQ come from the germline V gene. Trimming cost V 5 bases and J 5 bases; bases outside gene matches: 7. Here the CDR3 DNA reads TGCGCCAGCAGAGTGGGACAGGGCGGTTATGGCTACACCTTC. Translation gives CASRVGQGGYGYTF.

CDR3 region: CASRATGTGELFF. Written as DNA, the CDR3 is TGTGCCAGCAGAGCGACAGGGACCGGGGAGCTGTTTTTT. The chain employs TRBV2 and TRBJ2-2, with 7 positions matching TRBD1. With 6 bases clipped from V and 5 bases from J, the junction kept 3 bases outside the gene matches. CDR3 length equals 13 residues. The germline V gene has CDR1 SNHLY and CDR2 FYNNEI.

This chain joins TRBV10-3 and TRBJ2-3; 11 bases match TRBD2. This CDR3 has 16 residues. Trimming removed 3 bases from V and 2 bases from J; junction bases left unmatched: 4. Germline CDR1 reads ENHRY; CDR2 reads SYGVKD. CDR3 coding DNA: TGTGCCATCAGTGACGGGACTAGCGGCAACACAGATACGCAGTATTTT. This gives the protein CAISDGTSGNTDTQYF.

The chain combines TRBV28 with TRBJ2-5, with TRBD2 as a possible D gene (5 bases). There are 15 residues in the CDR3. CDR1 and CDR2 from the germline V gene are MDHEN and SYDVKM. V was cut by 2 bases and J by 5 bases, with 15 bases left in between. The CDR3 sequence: CASSLELGVGETQYF. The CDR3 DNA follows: TGTGCCAGCAGTTTAGAACTAGGAGTCGGCGAGACCCAGTACTTC.

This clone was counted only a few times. The CDR3 coding sequence is TGTGCCAGCAGCCAGACAGGGCCCTACCAGCCCCAGCATTTT. Its translation is CASSQTGPYQPQHF. The V gene is TRBV6-5, the J gene TRBJ1-5; TRBD1 matches 7 bases. Per germline, CDR1 MNHEY and CDR2 SVGAGI. Germline trimming cut 6 bases from V and 7 bases from J; bases unmatched to any gene: 9. The CDR3 has 14 residues.

CDR3 in DNA: TGTGCCAGCAGCCAAGCAGTTCTTGGTAACTATGGCTACACCTTC. Encoded protein: CASSQAVLGNYGYTF. V usage is TRBV3-1 (or the pseudogene TRBV3-2) and J usage is TRBJ1-2, with D uncertain. V lost 1 base to trimming and J lost 1 base, with 10 bases between them. Germline V lookup: CDR1 LGHDT, CDR2 YNNKEL (reference sequence). This CDR3 has 15 amino acids.

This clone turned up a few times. DNA of the CDR3: TGTGCCAGCAGTTCCTTAGCGGGGACACCGAGGAATGAGCAGTTCTTC. Protein: CASSSLAGTPRNEQFF. The gene calls are TRBV28 and TRBJ2-1, with 8 bases matching TRBD2. The CDR3 is made up of 16 amino acids. The germline V gene has CDR1 MDHEN and CDR2 SYDVKM. With 4 bases clipped from V and 7 bases from J, the junction kept 12 bases outside the gene matches. Filled out from reference TRBV28 and TRBJ2-1, the complete variable domain reads DVKVTQSSRYLVKRTGEKVFLECVQDMDHENMFWYRQDPGLGLRLIYFSYDVKMKEKGDIPEGYSVSREKKERFSLILESASTNQTSMYLCASSSLAGTPRNEQFFGPGTRLTVL.

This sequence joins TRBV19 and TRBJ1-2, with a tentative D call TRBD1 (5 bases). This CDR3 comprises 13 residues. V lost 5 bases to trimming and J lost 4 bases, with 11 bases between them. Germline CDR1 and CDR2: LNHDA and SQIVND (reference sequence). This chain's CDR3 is CASSAFQGYGYTF. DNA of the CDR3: TGTGCCAGTAGTGCCTTCCAGGGCTATGGCTACACCTTC.

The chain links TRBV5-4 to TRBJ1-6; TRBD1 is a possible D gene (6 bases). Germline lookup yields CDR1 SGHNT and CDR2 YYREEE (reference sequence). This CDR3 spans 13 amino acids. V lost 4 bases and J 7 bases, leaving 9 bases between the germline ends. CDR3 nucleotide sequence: TGTGCCAGCAGCCCCGACAGGAATTCACCCCTCCACTTT. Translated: CASSPDRNSPLHF.

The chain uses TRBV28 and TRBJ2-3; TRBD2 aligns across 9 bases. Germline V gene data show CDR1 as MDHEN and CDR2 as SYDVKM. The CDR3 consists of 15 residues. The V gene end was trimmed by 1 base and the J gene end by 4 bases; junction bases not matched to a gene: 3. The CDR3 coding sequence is TGTGCCAGCAGTTTATTAGCGGGAGTGGCAGATACGCAGTATTTT. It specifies CASSLLAGVADTQYF.

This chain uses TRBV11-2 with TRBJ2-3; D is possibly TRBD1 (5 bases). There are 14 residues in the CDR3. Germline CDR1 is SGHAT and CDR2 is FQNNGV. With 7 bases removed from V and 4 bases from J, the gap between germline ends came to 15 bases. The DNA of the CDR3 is TGTGCCAGCAACATGGGGCTCGACGCAGATACGCAGTATTTT. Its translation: CASNMGLDADTQYF.

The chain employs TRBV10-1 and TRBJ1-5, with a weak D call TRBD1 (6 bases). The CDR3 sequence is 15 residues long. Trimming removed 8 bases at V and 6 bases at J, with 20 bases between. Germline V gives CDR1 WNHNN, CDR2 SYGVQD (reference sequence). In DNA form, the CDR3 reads TGCGCCAGCCGCGACCTTCAGGGGTTGGTTCAGCCCCAGCATTTT. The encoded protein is CASRDLQGLVQPQHF.

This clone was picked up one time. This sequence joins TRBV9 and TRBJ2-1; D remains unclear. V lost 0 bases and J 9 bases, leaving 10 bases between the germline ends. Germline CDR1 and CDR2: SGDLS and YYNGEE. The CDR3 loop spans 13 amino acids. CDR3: CASSVDPKSEQFF. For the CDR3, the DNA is TGTGCCAGCAGCGTAGATCCCAAGAGTGAGCAGTTCTTC.

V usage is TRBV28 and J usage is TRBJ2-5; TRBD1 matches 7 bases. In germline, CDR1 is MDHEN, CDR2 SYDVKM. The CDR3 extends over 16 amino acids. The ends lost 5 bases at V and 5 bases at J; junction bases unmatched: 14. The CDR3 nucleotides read TGTGCCAGCAGTCTATTACAGGGGCTCGATCGGGAGACCCAGTACTTC. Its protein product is CASSLLQGLDRETQYF.

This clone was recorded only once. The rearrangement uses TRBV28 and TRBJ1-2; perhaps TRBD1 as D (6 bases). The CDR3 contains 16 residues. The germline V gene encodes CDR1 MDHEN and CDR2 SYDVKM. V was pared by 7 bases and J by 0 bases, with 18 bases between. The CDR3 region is CASTQRSDRTNYGYTF. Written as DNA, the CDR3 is TGTGCCAGCACCCAACGGTCCGACAGGACTAACTATGGCTACACCTTC.

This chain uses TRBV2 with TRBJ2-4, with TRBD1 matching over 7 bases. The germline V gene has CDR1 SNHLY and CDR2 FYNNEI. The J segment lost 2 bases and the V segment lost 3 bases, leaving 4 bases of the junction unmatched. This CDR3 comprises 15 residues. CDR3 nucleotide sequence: TGTGCCAGCAGTGATAAGGGGGCGACCAAAAACATTCAGTACTTC. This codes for CASSDKGATKNIQYF.

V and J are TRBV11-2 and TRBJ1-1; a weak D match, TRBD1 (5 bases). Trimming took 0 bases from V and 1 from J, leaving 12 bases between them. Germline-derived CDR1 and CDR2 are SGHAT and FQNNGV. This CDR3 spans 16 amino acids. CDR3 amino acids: CASSLDVQGTNTEAFF. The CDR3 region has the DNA TGTGCCAGCAGCTTAGATGTTCAGGGAACGAACACTGAAGCTTTCTTT.

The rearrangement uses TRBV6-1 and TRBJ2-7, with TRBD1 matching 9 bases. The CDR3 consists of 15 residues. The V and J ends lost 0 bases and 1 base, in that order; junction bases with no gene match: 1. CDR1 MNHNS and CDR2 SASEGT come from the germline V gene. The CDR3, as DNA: TGTGCCAGCAGTGAAGCGGGGACAGGGTCCTACGAGCAGTACGTC. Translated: CASSEAGTGSYEQYV.

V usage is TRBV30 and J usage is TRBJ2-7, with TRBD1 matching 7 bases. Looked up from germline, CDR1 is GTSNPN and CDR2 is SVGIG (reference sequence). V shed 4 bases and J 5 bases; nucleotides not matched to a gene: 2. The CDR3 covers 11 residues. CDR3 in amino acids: CAWKGQDEQYF. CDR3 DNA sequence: TGTGCCTGGAAAGGACAGGACGAGCAGTACTTC.

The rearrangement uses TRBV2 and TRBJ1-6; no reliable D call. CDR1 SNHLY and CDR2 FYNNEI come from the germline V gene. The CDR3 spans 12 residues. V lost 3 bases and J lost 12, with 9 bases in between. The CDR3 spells CASSERRGPLHF. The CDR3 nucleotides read TGTGCCAGCAGTGAGCGGCGGGGACCCCTCCACTTT.

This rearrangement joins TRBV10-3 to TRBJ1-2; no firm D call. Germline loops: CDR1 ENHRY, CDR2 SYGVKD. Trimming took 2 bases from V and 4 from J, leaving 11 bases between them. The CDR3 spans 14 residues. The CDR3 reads CAISEEVRSYGYTF. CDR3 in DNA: TGTGCCATCAGTGAGGAGGTCAGAAGCTATGGCTACACCTTC.

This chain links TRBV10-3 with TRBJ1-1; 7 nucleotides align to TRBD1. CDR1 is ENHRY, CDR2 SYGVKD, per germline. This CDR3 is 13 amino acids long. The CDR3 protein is CATPGTVNTEAFF. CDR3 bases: TGTGCTACTCCTGGGACAGTGAACACTGAAGCTTTCTTT.

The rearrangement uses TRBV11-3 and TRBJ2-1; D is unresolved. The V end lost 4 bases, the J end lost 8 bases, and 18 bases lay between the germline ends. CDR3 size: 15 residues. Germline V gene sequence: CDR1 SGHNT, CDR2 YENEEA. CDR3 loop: CASSSPQEVYDEQFF. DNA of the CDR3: TGTGCCAGCAGCTCACCCCAAGAGGTATACGATGAGCAGTTCTTC.

The CDR3 sequence: CASSPERRSSYNSPLHF. CDR3 bases: TGTGCCAGCAGTCCGGAGAGGCGAAGCTCCTATAATTCACCCCTCCACTTT. The chain combines TRBV27 with TRBJ1-6; D is undetermined. The CDR3 runs 17 residues. Between the trimmed V and J ends, which lost 5 bases and 0 bases, there was a span of 14 bases. Germline CDR1 is MNHEY and CDR2 is SMNVEV (reference sequence).

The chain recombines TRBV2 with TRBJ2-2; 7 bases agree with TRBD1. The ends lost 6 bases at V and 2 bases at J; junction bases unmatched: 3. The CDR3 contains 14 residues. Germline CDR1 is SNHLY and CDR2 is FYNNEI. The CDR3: CASRGDRNTGELFF. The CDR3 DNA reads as TGTGCCAGCAGGGGGGACAGAAACACCGGGGAGCTGTTTTTT.

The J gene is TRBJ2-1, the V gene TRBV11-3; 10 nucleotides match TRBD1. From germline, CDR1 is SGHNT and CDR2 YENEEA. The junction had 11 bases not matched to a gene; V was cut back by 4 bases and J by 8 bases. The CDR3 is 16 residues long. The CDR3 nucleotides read TGTGCCAGCAGCTCCTCGACAGGGGGCGCGCTGCATGAGCAGTTCTTC. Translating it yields CASSSSTGGALHEQFF.

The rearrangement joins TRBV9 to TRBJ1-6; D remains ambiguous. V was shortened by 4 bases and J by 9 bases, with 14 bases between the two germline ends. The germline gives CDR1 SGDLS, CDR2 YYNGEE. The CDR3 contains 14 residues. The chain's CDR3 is CASSTRVSSSPLHF. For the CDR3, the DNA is TGTGCCAGCAGCACACGGGTATCGAGTTCACCCCTCCACTTT. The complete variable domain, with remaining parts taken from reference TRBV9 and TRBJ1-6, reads DSGVTQTPKHLITATGQRVTLRCSPRSGDLSVYWYQQSLDQGLQFLIQYYNGEERAKGNILERFSAQQFPDLHSELNLSSLELGDSALYFCASSTRVSSSPLHFGNGTRLTVT.

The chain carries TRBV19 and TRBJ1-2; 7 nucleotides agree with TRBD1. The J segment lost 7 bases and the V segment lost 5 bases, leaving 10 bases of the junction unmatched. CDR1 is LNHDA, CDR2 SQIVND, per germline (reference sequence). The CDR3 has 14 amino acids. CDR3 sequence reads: CASSQNYRGTGYTF. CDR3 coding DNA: TGTGCCAGTAGTCAAAATTACAGGGGCACTGGCTACACCTTC.